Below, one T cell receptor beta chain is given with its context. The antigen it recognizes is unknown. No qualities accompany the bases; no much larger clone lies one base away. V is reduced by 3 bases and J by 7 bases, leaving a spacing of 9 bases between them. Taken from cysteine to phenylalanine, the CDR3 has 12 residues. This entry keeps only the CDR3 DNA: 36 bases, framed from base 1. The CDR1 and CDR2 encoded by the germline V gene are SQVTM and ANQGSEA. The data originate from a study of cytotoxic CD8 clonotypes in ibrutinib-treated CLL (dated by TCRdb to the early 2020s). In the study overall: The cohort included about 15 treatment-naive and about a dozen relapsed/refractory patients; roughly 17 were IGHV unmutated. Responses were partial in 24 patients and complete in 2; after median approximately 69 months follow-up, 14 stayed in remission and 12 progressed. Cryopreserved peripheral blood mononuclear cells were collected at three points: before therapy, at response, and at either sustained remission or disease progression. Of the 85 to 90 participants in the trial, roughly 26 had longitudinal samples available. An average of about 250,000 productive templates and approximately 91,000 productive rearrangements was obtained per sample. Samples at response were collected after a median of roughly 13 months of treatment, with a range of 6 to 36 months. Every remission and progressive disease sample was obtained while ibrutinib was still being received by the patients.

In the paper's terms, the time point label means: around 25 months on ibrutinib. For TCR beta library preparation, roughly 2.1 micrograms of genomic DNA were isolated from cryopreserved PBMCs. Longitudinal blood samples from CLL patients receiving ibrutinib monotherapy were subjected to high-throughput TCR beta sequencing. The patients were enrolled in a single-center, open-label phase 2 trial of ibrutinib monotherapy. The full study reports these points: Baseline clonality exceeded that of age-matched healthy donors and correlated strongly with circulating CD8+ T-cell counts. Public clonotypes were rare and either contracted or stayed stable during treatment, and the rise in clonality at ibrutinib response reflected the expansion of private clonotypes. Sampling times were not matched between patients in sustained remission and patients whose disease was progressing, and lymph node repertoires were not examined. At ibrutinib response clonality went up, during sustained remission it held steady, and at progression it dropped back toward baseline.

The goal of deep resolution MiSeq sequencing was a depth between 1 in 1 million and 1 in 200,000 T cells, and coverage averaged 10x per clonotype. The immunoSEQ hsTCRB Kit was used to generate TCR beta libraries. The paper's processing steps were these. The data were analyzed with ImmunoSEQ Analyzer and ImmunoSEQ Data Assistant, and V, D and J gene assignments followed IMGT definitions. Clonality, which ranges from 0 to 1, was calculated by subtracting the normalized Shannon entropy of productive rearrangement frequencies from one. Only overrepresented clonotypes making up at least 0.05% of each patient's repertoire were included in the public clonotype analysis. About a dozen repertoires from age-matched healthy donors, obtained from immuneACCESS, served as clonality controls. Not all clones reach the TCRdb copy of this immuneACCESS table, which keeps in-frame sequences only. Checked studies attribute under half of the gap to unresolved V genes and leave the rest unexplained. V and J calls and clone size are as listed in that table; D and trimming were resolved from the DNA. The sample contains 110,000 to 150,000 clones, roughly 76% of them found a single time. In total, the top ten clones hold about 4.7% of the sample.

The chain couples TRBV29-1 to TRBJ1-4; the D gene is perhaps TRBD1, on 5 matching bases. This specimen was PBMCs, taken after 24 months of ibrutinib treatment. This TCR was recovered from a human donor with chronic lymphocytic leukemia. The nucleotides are TGCAGCGTTGATCTGGGGGGTGAAAAACTGTTTTTT. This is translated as CSVDLGGEKLFF.